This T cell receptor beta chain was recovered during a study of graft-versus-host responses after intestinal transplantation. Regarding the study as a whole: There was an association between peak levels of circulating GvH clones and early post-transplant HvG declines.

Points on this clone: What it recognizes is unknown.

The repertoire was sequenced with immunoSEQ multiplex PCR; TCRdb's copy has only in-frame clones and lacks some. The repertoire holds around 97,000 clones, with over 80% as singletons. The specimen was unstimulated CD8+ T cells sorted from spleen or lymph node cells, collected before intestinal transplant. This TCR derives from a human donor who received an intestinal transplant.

CDR3 amino acids: CASSFGVRDGKQYF. The CDR3 coding sequence is TGTGCCAGCAGTTTTGGAGTCCGGGATGGGAAGCAGTACTTC. V and J are TRBV27 and TRBJ2-7; TRBD2 is a possible D gene (5 bases). CDR1 and CDR2 from the germline V gene are MNHEY and SMNVEV (reference sequence). The length of the CDR3 is 14 residues. V was shortened by 3 bases and J by 8 bases, with 17 bases between the two germline ends.